This T cell receptor (beta chain) was sequenced in a study of cytomegalovirus exposure and HLA in healthy donors. General observations from the study: In a later analysis, TCR association rates varied by HLA locus: DRB1 most, HLA-C fewest. A classifier reportedly called cytomegalovirus status with high sensitivity and specificity.

The CDR3 spans 14 residues. Germline V gene data show CDR1 as SNHLY and CDR2 as FYNNEI. Losses at the gene ends were 6 bases for V and 5 bases for J; bases not matched to a gene: 4. Worth noting for this clone: The antigen is unknown.

Both 60 Vbeta primers and 13 Jbeta primers went into the PCR. The authors' processing: Approximately 11 million of some 80 million unique TCR beta chains were shared, per a later count. Measured with immunoSEQ multiplex PCR; TCRdb has only the in-frame clones, and not every one. That table supplies the V and J calls and clone size; D and trimming were determined from the DNA. The profile shows 110,000 or so clones, almost 85% of them singletons. The chain employs TRBV2 and TRBJ2-5; 12 bases line up with TRBD2. Sequencing was performed on PBMCs. This TCR was recovered from a woman between 18 and 29 years old in good health and CMV-seronegative. CDR3 DNA: TGTGCCAGCAGAGGACTAGCGGGATGGGAGACCCAGTACTTC. Translated: CASRGLAGWETQYF. The full variable domain, completed using reference TRBV2 and TRBJ2-5, is EPEVTQTPSHQVTQMGQEVILRCVPISNHLYFYWYRQILGQKVEFLVSFYNNEISEKSEIFDDQFSVERPDGSNFTLKIRSTKLEDSAMYFCASRGLAGWETQYFGPGTRLLVL.